This T cell receptor beta chain was obtained from a study of regulatory T cells in long-lasting Graves disease. This sample's time point: newly diagnosed GD, antithyroid drugs for less than 3 months. RNA extracted from PBMCs served as the sequencing template. Trimming shortened V by 3 bases and J by 0 bases, and 8 bases separated the two germline ends. From germline, CDR1 is ENHRY and CDR2 SYGVKD. This CDR3 spans 14 amino acids. About this clonotype itself: A read error is possible here, since a much larger clone lies one base away.

According to the study, TCR beta libraries were built with iRepertoire HTBI primers and CDR3-region Arm-PCR. Using its own MiXCR run on the multiplex PCR reads, TCRdb lists one record per CDR3 protein. Here the sample spans around 400,000 distinct CDR3 sequences, approximately 16% being singletons. These sequences were also reported in another study, on T cells in Graves' hyperthyroidism and ophthalmopathy.

This TCR was recovered from a middle-aged woman with Graves disease. The chain carries TRBV10-3 and TRBJ1-1; D is perhaps TRBD1 (5 bases). The material sequenced was peripheral blood mononuclear cells (PBMCs), taken at new diagnosis, from a patient treated with antithyroid drugs. The CDR3 coding sequence is TGTGCCATCAGTGAAGGGGCAGTGAACACTGAAGCTTTCTTT. It specifies CAISEGAVNTEAFF.